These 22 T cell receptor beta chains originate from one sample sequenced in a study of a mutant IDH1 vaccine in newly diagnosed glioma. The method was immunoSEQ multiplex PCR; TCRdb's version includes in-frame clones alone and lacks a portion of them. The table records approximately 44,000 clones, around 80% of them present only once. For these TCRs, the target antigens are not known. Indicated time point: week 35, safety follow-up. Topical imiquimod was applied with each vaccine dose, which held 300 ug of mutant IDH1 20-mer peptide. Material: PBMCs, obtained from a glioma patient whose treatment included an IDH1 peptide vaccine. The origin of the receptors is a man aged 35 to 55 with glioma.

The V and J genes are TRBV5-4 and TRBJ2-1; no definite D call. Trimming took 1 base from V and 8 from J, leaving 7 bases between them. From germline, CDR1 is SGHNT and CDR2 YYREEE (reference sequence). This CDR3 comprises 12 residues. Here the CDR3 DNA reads TGTGCCAGCAGCTTGAACCGCTATGAGCAGTTCTTC. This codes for CASSLNRYEQFF.

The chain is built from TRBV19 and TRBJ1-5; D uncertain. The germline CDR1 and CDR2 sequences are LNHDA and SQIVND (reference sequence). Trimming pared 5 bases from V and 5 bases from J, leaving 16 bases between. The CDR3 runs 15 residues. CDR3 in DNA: TGTGCCAGTAGTCCGCTAGCGCCGAGCCATCAGCCCCAGCATTTT. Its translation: CASSPLAPSHQPQHF.

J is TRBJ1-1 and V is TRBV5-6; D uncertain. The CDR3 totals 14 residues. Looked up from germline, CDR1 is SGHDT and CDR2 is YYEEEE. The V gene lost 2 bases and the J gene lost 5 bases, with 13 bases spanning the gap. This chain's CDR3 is CASSFMVPGTEAFF. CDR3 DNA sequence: TGTGCCAGCAGCTTCATGGTTCCTGGGACTGAAGCTTTCTTT.

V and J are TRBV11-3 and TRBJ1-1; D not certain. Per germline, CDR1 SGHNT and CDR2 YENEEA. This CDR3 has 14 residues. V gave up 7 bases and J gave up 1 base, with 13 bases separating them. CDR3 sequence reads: CASKLYRENTEAFF. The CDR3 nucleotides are TGTGCCAGCAAATTATACCGGGAGAACACTGAAGCTTTCTTT.

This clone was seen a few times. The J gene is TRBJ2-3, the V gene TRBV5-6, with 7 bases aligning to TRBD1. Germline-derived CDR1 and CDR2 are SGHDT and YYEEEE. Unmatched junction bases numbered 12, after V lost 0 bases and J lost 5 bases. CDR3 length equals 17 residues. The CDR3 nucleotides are TGTGCCAGCAGCTTGGGGGCCCGGGACAGCGTTAGAGATACGCAGTATTTT. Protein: CASSLGARDSVRDTQYF.

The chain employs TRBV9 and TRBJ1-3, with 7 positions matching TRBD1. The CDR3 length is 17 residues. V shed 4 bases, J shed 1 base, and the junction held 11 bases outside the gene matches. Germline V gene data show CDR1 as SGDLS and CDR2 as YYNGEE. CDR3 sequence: CASSPLTGRASGNTIYF. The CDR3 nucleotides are TGTGCCAGCAGCCCCCTGACAGGGAGGGCTTCTGGAAACACCATATATTTT.

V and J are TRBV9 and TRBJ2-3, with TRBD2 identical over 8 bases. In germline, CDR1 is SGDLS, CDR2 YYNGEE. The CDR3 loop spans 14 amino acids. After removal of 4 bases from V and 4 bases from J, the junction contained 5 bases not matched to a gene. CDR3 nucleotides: TGTGCCAGCAGCCGGACTAGCCCTCCAGATACGCAGTATTTT. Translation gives CASSRTSPPDTQYF.

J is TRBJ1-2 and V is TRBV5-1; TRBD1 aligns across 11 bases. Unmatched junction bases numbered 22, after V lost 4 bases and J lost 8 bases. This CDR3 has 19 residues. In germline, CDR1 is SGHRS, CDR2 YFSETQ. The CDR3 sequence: CASSLVPGTGGISAGGYTF. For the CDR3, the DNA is TGCGCCAGCAGCCTGGTGCCCGGGACAGGGGGTATATCGGCGGGCGGCTACACCTTC.

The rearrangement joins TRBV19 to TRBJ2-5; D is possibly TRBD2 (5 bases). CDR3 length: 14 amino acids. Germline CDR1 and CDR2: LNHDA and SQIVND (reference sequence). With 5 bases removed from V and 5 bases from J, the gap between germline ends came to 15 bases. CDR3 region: CASSVAGGTETQYF. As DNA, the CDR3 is TGTGCCAGTAGTGTGGCGGGCGGTACGGAGACCCAGTACTTC.

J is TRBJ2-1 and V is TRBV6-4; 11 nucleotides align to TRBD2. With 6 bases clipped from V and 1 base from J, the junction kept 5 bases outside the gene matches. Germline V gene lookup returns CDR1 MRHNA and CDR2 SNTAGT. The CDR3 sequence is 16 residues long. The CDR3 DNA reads TGTGCCAGCAGGAAGACTAGCGGGATGTCCTACAATGAGCAGTTCTTC. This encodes CASRKTSGMSYNEQFF.

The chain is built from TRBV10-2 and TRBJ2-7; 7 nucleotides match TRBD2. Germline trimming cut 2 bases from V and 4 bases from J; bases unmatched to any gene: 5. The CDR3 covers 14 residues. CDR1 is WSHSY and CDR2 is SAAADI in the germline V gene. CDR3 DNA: TGCGCCAGCAGTGAGAGACTAGCCAGTTACGAGCAGTACGTC. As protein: CASSERLASYEQYV.

The CDR3, as DNA: TGTGCCAGCAGTTACACAGGGGGCGGGGACTATGGCTACACCTTC. It encodes CASSYTGGGDYGYTF. The V call is TRBV2, the J call TRBJ1-2; TRBD1 matches at 9 bases. Germline V gene sequence: CDR1 SNHLY, CDR2 FYNNEI. V lost 5 bases to trimming and J lost 3 bases; unmatched junction nucleotides: 7. This CDR3 has 15 residues.

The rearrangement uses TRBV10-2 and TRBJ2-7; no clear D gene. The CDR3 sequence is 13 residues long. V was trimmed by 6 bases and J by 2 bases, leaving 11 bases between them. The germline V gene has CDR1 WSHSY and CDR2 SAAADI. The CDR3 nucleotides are TGCGCCAGCAGCGGCCCTCCCACCTACGAGCAGTACTTC. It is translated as CASSGPPTYEQYF.

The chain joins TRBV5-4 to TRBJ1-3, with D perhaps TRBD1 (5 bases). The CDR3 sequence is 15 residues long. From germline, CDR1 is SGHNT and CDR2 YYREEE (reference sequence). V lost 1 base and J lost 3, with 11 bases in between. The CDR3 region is CASSLRGTYGNTIYF. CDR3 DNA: TGTGCCAGCAGCTTGCGTGGGACTTATGGAAACACCATATATTTT.

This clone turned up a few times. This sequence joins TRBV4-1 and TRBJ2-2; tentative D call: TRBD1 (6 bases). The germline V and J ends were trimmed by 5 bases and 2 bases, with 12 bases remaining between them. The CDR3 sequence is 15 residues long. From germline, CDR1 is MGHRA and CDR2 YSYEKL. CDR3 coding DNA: TGCGCCAGCAGCTCCGGGACACTAAACACCGGGGAGCTGTTTTTT. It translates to CASSSGTLNTGELFF.

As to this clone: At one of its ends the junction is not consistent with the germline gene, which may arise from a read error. This chain's CDR3 is CASTLAGPYEQYF. The CDR3 nucleotides are TGTGCCAGCACCTTAGCGGGACCCTACGAGCAGTACTTC. This chain uses TRBV7-8 with TRBJ2-7, with 8 bases identical to TRBD2. CDR1 and CDR2 (germline): SGHVS, FQNEAQ. The CDR3 contains 13 residues.

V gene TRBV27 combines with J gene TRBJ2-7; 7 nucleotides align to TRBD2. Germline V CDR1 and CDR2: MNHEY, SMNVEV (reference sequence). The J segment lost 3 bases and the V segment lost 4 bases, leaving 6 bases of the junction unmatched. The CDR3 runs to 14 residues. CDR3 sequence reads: CASSSAQRGYEQYV. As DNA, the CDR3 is TGTGCCAGCAGTTCAGCCCAGCGGGGCTACGAGCAGTACGTC.

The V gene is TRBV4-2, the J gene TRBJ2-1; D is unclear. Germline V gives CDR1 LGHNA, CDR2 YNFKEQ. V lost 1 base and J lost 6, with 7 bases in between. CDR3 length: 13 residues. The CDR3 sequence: CASSQVGANEQFF. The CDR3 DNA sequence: TGTGCCAGCAGCCAAGTAGGCGCCAATGAGCAGTTCTTC.

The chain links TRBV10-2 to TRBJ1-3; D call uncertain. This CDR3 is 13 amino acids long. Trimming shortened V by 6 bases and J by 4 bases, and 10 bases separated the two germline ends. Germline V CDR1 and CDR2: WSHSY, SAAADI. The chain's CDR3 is CASRDRAGNTIYF. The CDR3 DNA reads TGCGCCAGCAGGGACCGCGCCGGAAACACCATATATTTT.

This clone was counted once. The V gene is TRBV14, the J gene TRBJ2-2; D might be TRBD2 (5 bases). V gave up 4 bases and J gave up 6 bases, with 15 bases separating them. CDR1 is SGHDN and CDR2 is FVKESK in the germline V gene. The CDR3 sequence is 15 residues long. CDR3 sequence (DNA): TGTGCCAGCAGCCCGACGGGGAGTTGGCCCGGGGAGCTGTTTTTT. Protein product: CASSPTGSWPGELFF.

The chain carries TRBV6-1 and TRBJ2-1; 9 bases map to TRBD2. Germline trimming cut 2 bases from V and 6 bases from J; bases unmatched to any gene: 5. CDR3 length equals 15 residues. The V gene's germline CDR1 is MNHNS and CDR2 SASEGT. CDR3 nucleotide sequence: TGTGCCAGCAGTGAACTCGCGGGAGGGCCCAATGAGCAGTTCTTC. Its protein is CASSELAGGPNEQFF.

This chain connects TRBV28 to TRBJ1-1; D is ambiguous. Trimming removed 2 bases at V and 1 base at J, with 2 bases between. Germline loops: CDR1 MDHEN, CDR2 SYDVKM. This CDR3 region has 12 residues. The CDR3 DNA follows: TGTGCCAGCAGTTTACAGAACACTGAAGCTTTCTTT. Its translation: CASSLQNTEAFF.